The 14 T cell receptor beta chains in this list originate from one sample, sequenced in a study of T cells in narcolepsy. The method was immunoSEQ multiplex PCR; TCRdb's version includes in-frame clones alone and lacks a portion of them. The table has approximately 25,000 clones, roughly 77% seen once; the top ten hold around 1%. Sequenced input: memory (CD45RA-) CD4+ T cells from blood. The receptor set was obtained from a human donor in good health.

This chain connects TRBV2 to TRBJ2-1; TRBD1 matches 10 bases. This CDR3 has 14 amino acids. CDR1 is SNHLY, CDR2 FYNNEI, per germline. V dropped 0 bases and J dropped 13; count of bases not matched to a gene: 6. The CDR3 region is CASSEAGTGVVQFF. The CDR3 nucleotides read TGTGCCAGCAGTGAAGCCGGGACAGGGGTGGTTCAGTTCTTC.

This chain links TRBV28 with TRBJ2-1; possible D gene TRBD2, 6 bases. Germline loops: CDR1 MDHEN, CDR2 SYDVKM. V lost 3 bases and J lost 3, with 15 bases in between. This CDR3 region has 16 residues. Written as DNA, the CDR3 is TGTGCCAGCAGTTTTGGGCAGGGACTCCTCTACAATGAGCAGTTCTTC. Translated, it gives CASSFGQGLLYNEQFF.

This CDR3 is CAISAPGGGSTDTQYF. CDR3 DNA: TGTGCCATCAGTGCCCCCGGCGGCGGGAGTACAGATACGCAGTATTTT. The rearrangement joins TRBV10-3 to TRBJ2-3; 7 bases map to TRBD2. This CDR3 region has 16 residues. CDR1 and CDR2 from the germline V gene are ENHRY and SYGVKD. The ends lost 4 bases at V and 3 bases at J; junction bases unmatched: 10.

CDR3 loop: CASRGRRGEQFF. CDR3 nucleotide sequence: TGTGCCAGCAGGGGTCGTCGGGGGGAGCAGTTCTTC. The rearrangement uses TRBV9 and TRBJ2-1; tentatively, D is TRBD2 (6 bases). This CDR3 has 12 amino acids. Trimming left V 5 bases short and J 10 bases short, with 13 bases between. The germline V gene encodes CDR1 SGDLS and CDR2 YYNGEE.

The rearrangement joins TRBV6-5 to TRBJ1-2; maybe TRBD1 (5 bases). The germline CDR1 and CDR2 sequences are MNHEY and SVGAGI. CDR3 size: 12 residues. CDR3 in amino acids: CASLEGNYGYTF. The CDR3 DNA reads TGTGCTTCCCTCGAGGGGAACTATGGCTACACCTTC.

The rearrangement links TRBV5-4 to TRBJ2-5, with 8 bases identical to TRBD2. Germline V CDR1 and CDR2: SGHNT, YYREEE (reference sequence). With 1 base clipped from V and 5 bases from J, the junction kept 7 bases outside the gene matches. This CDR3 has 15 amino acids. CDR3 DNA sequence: TGTGCCAGCAGCTTGAGTAGCGGGATCGAGGAGACCCAGTACTTC. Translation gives CASSLSSGIEETQYF.

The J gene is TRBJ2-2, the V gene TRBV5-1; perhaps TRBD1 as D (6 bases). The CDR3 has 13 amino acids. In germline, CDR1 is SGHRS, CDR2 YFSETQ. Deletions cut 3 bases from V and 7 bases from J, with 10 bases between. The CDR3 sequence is CASSSEGGGELFF. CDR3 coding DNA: TGCGCCAGCAGCTCGGAAGGGGGCGGGGAGCTGTTTTTT.

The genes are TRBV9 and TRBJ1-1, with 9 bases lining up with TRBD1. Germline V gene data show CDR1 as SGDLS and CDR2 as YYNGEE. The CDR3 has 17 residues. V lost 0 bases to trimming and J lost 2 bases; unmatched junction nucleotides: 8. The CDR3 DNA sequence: TGTGCCAGCAGCGTAGCTGGGACAGGGCCCCAAAACACTGAAGCTTTCTTT. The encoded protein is CASSVAGTGPQNTEAFF.

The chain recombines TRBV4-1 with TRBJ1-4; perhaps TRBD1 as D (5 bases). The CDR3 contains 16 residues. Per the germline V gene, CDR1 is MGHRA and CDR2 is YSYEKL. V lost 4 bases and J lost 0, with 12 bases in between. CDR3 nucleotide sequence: TGCGCCAGCAGCCGGGGGGGGAGGTCAACTAATGAAAAACTGTTTTTT. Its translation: CASSRGGRSTNEKLFF.

The CDR3 coding sequence is TGTGCCAGCAGATTCAAGGCCCCTAACACCATATATTTT. Its protein is CASRFKAPNTIYF. The genes are TRBV14 and TRBJ1-3; D unresolved. The CDR3 contains 13 residues. Germline-derived CDR1 and CDR2 are SGHDN and FVKESK. V lost 6 bases to trimming and J lost 7 bases, with 13 bases between them. Using reference TRBV14 and TRBJ1-3 for the parts outside the CDR3, the full variable domain is EAGVTQFPSHSVIEKGQTVTLRCDPISGHDNLYWYRRVMGKEIKFLLHFVKESKQDESGMPNNRFLAERTGGTYSTLKVQPAELEDSGVYFCASRFKAPNTIYFGEGSWLTVV.

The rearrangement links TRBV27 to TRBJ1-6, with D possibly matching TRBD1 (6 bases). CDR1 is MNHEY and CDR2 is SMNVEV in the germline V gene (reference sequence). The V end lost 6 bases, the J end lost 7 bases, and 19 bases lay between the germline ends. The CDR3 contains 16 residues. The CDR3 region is CASSNTGNYRNSPLHF. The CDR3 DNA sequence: TGTGCCAGCAGCAACACAGGGAACTATAGAAATTCACCCCTCCACTTT.

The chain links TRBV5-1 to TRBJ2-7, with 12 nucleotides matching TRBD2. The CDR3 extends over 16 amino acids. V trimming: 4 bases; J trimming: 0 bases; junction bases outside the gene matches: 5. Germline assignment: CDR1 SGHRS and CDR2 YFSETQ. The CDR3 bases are TGCGCCAGCAGCGCCCTAGCGGGAGGGAGCTCCTACGAGCAGTACTTC. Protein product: CASSALAGGSSYEQYF.

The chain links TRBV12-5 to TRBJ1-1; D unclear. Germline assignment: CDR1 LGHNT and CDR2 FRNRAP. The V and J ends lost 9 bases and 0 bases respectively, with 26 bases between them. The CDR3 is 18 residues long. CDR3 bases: TGTGCTAGCTCCCTACGTACCATAGGGTTGCGAATGAACACTGAAGCTTTCTTT. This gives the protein CASSLRTIGLRMNTEAFF.

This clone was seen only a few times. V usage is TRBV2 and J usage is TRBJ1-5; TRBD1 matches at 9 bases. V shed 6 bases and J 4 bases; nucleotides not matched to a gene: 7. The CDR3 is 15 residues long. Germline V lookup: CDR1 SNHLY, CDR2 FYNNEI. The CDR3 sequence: CASRTTGGRNQPQHF. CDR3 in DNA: TGTGCCAGCAGGACAACAGGGGGCAGGAATCAGCCCCAGCATTTT.